This T cell receptor (beta chain) was recorded in a study of CXCR3-negative and CXCR3-positive naive CD8 T cells. Study-level points and caveats: CXCR3-expressing naive cells carried TRB CDR3s more hydrophobic than those of CXCR3-negative naive cells.

The CDR3 loop spans 14 amino acids. The germline CDR1 and CDR2 sequences are SQVTM and ANQGSEA. About this clonotype itself: Its target is unknown.

5' RACE with UMI labels generated the TRB cDNA libraries. From the 5' RACE reads, TCRdb lists one entry per CDR3 protein and no DNA. This sample's table has some 68,000 distinct CDR3 sequences. The sample comprised naive CXCR3+ CD8+ T cells from blood. As to subset: CD45RO-CCR7+CD27+CD95- naive CD8+ T cells expressing CXCR3 (TNR3+). The V call is TRBV29-1, the J call TRBJ2-3; the TCRdb call, TRBD1, lacks DNA for checking. The sequence came from a human donor in good health. Some clones in this sample may be carry-over from other donors' samples. This CDR3 is CSVWNRGETDTQYF.